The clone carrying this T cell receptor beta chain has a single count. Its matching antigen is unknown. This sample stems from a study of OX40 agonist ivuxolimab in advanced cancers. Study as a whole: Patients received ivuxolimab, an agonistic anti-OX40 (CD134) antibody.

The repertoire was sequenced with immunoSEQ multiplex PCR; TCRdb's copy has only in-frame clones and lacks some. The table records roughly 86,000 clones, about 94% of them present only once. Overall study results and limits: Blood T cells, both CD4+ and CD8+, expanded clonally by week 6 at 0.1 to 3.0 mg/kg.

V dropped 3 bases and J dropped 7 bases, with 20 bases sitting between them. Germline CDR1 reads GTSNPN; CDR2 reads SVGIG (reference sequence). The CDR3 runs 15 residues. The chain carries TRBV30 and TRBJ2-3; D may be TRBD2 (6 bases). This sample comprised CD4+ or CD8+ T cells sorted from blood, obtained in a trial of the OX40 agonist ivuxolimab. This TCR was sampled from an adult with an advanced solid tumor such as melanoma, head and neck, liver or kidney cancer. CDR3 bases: TGTGCCTGGAGCCCGGGGAGGAAGGCTACCAATACGCAGTATTTT. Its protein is CAWSPGRKATNTQYF.